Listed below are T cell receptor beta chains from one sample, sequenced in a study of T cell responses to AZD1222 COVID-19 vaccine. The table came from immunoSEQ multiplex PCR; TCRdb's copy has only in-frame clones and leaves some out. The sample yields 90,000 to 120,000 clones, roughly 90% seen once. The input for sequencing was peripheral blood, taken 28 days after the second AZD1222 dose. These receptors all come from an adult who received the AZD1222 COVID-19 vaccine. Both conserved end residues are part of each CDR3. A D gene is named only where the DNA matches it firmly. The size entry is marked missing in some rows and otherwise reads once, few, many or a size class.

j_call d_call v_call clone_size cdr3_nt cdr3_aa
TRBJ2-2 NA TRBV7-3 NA TGTGCCAGCAGCCCCCACGCGGCGTACGGGGAGCTGTTTTTT CASSPHAAYGELFF
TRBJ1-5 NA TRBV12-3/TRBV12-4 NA TGTGCCAGCAGTCTTGGGCCCGGGGCCCAGCATTTT CASSLGPGAQHF
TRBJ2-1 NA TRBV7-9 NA TGTGCCAGCAGCTTAGAGGCGGAGCAGTTCTTC CASSLEAEQFF
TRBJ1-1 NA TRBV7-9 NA TGTGCCAGCAGCTTTGGGGGTAACCAACCTTCCGGGGCTTTCTTT CASSFGGNQPSGAFF
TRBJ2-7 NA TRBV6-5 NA TGTGCCAGCAGTTACTCGAGTGGGGAAACCTCTAAGGAGCAGTACTTC CASSYSSGETSKEQYF
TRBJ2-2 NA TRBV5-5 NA TGTGCCAGCAGCTTCCGGGACACCGGGGAGCTGTTTTTT CASSFRDTGELFF
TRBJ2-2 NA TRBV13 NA TGTGCCAGCGCCTGGACGGGGGAGACCGGGGAGCTGTTTTTT CASAWTGETGELFF
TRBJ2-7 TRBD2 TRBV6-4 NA TGTGCCAGCAGCGCCCCAGCGGGAGGCTCCTACGAGCAGTACTTC CASSAPAGGSYEQYF
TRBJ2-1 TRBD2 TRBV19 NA TGTGCCAGTAGTATTGCGGGAGGGGGGAATGAGCAGTTCTTC CASSIAGGGNEQFF
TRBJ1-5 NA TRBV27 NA TGTGCCAGCAGTTCCATGGGGGAGCAGCCCCAGCATTTT CASSSMGEQPQHF
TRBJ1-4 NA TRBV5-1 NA TGCGCCAGCAGCGCCCACGGCCCCCGGGACGAAAAACTGTTTTTT CASSAHGPRDEKLFF
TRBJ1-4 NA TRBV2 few TGTGCCAGCAGTGACAGCACGAGCGATGAAAAACTGTTTTTT CASSDSTSDEKLFF
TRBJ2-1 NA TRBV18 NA TGTGCCAGCTCAGGGGACTTTAACCAGTTCTTC CASSGDFNQFF
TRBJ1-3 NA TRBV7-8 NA TGTGCCAGCAGCTTAAACCCGGGACGGTCCATTATATATTTT CASSLNPGRSIIYF
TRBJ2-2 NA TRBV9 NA TGTGCCAGCAGCGTTTCAGTCGCGAACACCGGGGAGCTGTTTTTT CASSVSVANTGELFF
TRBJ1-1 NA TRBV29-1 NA TGCAGCGTTGAAGACGAGGGGTACAGTGAAGCTTTCTTT CSVEDEGYSEAFF
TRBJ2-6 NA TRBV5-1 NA TGCGCCAGCAGCCCTGCGGGGGCCAACGTCCTGACTTTC CASSPAGANVLTF
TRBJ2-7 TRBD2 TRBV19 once TGTGCCAGTAAACCAACGACTAGCTTCAGTGAGCAGTACTTC CASKPTTSFSEQYF
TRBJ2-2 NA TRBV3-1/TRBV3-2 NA TGTGCCAGCCCCCTGGGACCGAACACCGGGGAGCTGTTTTTT CASPLGPNTGELFF
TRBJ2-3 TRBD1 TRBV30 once TGTGCCTGGAGTGTAAGGGGGCAGCTCACAGATACGCAGTATTTT CAWSVRGQLTDTQYF
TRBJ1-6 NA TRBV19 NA TGTGCCAGTAGTAGTAGCTCCTATAATTCACCCCTCCACTTT CASSSSSYNSPLHF
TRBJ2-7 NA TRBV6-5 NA TGTGCCAGCAAAGGCACAATTTTCTCCTACGAGCAGTACTTC CASKGTIFSYEQYF
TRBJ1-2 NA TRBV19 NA TGTGCCAGTAGTTTGGGTTTGCGGATAGATTCTGGCTACACCTTC CASSLGLRIDSGYTF
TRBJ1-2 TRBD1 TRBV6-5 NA TGTGCCAGCAGTTACGGGACAGGGTTCAATGGCTACACCTTC CASSYGTGFNGYTF
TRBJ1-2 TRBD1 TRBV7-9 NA TGTGCCAGCAGCTCTCGGACAGGGGCCAACTATGGCTACACCTTC CASSSRTGANYGYTF
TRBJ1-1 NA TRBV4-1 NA TGCGCCAGCAGCCCAGTACAAGGCGGGAACACTGAAGCTTTCTTT CASSPVQGGNTEAFF
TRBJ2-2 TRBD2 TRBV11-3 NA TGTGCCAGCAGCTTTAGGAGCGGGGCGAACACCGGGGAGCTGTTTTTT CASSFRSGANTGELFF
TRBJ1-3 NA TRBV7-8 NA TGTGCCAGCAGCTTAGTTAGGCAGATCAAGTCTGGAAACACCATATATTTT CASSLVRQIKSGNTIYF
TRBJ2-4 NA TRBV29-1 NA TGCAGCGTTGGAGGTCTAGCCAAAAACATTCAGTACTTC CSVGGLAKNIQYF
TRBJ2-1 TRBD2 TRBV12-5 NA TGTGCTAGTGGTTTGGTAATCTCCTTGGGCCGACTAGCGGGGGACTACAATGAGCAGTTCTTC CASGLVISLGRLAGDYNEQFF
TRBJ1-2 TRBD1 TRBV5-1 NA TGCGCCAGCAGCTTAAATGGACAGGGCTCCTATGGCTACACCTTC CASSLNGQGSYGYTF
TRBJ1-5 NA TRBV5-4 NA TGTGCCAGCAGCTTGGGTCCAGGGGTAAGCAATCAGCCCCAGCATTTT CASSLGPGVSNQPQHF
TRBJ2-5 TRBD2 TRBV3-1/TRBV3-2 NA TGTGCCAGCAGCCGAGGACTAGCGGAAGAGACCCAGTACTTC CASSRGLAEETQYF
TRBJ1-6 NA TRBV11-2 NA TGTGCCAGCAGCTTAGATCCAGGATCTGGGCTGCATTCACCCCTCCACTTT CASSLDPGSGLHSPLHF
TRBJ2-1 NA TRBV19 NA TGTGCCAGTAGTAGGCTAGGAGGCGATGAGCAGTTCTTC CASSRLGGDEQFF
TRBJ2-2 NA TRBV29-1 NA TGCAGCGTTGCGACGGGTGTGACGGGGGAGCTGTTTTTT CSVATGVTGELFF
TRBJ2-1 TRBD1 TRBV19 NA TGTGCCAGTAGTAGTGGAACTAGGTTCGGACAGGGGATATACAATGAGCAGTTCTTC CASSSGTRFGQGIYNEQFF
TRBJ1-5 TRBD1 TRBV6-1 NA TGTGCCAGCAGTGAAAAGTTCGGGACAGTTAGAAGTGGCAATCAGCCCCAGCATTTT CASSEKFGTVRSGNQPQHF
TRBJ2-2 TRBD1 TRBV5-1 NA TGCGCCAGCACAGGACAGGGGACCGGGGAGCTGTTTTTT CASTGQGTGELFF